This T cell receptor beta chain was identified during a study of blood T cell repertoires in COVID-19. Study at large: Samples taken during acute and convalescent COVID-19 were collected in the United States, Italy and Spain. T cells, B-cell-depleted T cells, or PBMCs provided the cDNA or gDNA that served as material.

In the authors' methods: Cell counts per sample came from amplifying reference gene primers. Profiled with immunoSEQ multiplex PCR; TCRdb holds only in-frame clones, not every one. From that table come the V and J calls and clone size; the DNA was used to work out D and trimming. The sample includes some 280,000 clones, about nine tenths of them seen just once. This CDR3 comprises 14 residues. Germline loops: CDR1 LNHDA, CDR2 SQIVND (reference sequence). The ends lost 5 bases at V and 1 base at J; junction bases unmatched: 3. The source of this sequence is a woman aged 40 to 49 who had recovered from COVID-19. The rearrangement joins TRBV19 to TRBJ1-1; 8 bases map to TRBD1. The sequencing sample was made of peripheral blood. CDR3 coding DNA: TGTGCCAGTAGTCCAGACAGGGGGAACACTGAAGCTTTCTTT. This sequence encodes CASSPDRGNTEAFF. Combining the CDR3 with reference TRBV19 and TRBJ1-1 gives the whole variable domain DGGITQSPKYLFRKEGQNVTLSCEQNLNHDAMYWYRQDPGQGLRLIYYSQIVNDFQKGDIAEGYSVSREKKESFPLTVTSAQKNPTAFYLCASSPDRGNTEAFFGQGTRLTVV.